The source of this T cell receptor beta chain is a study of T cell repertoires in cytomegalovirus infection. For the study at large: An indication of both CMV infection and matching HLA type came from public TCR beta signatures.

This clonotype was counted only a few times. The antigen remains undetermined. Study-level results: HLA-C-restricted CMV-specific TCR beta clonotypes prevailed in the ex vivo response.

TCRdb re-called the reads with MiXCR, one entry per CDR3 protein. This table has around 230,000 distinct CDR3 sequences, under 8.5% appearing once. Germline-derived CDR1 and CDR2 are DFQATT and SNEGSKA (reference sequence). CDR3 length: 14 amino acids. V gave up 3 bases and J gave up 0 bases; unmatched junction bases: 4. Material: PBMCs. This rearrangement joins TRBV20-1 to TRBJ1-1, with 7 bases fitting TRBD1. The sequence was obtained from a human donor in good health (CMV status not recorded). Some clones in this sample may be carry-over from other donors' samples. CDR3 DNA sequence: TGCAGTGCTAGGAAGCAGGGGGTGAACACTGAAGCTTTCTTT. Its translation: CSARKQGVNTEAFF.